This TCR beta chain was recorded in a study of T cell repertoires in cytomegalovirus infection (dated by TCRdb to the late 2010s). For the wider study: Donor HLA type was relevant to the analysis, as public TCR beta signatures indicated carriage of CMV infection together with the matching HLA type. What the authors observed across the whole study: In the ex vivo response, HLA-C-restricted CMV-specific TCR beta clonotypes were dominant, and in two of eight donors the single most frequent clonotype came from this HLA-C-restricted group. In both this cohort and an independent cohort of several hundred donors, the cumulative frequency of public TCR beta family members distinguished carriers of CMV infection plus the relevant HLA type.

A remark on this clonotype: Its recognized antigen is unknown. No base-level quality is on record; no much larger clone is a single base apart.

The listed sequencing device is Illumina HiSeq 1500. TCRdb trimmed the raw reads at Q25, called clones with MiXCR and kept productive beta chains. Each record represents a unique CDR3 protein, reported with the most common genes and DNA among its rows. The sample table holds 400,000 or so distinct CDR3 sequences, of which approximately 31% were seen once. The top ten clonotypes cover 12% to 15% of the sample. V drops 5 bases and J drops 1 base, leaving 8 bases in between. The germline V gene gives CDR1 as SGHNT and CDR2 as YENEEA. Spanning cysteine to phenylalanine, the CDR3 consists of 14 amino acids. Only the CDR3 DNA stays, 42 bases, in frame from base 1.

Sequenced: PBMCs. The source is a human donor in good health (CMV status not recorded). Some clones in this sample may be carry-over from other donors' samples. The chain is encoded by TRBV11-3 joined to TRBJ2-2; a tentative D match to TRBD2 spans 5 bases. DNA sequence: TGTGCCAGCAGCGGCCGGGAGAACACCGGGGAGCTGTTTTTT. This sequence encodes CASSGRENTGELFF.